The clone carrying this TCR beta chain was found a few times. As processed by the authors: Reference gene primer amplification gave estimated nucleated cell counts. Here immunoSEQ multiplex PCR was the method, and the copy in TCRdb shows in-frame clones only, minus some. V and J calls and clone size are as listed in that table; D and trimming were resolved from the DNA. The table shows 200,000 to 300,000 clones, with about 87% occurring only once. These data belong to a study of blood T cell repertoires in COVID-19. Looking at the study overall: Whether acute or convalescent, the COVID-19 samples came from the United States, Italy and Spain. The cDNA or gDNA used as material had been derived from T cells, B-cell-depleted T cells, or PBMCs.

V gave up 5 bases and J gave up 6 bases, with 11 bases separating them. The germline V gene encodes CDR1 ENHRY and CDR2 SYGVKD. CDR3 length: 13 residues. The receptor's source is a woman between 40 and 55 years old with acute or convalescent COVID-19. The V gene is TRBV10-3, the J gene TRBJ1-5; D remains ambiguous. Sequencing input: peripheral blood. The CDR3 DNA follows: TGTGCCATCAGTATGTCAGGAGGTCAGCCCCAGCATTTT. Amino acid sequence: CAISMSGGQPQHF.